What follows are 24 T cell receptor beta chains derived from one specimen sequenced in a study of shared clonotypes between healthy human individuals. Produced via immunoSEQ multiplex PCR; TCRdb's table is partial and in-frame only. Among about 230,000 clones, about 69% were seen once, and the ten largest hold around 10%. The sequencing input was memory CD4+ T cells sorted from blood. Subset here: CD45RA-negative fraction. These receptors were taken from a man aged 30-40 years in good health.

J is TRBJ2-1 and V is TRBV7-9; the match to TRBD2 covers 12 bases. The CDR3 runs to 18 residues. The V gene end was trimmed by 5 bases and the J gene end by 4 bases; junction bases not matched to a gene: 12. CDR1 is SEHNR and CDR2 is FQNEAQ in the germline V gene (reference sequence). The CDR3 here is CASSPPWTSGTLYNEQFF. CDR3 bases: TGTGCCAGCAGCCCGCCATGGACTAGCGGGACCTTATACAATGAGCAGTTCTTC.

The rearrangement joins TRBV6-1 to TRBJ1-1; D gene ambiguous. The CDR3 consists of 15 residues. Per germline, CDR1 MNHNS and CDR2 SASEGT. Trimming removed 7 bases at V and 4 bases at J, with 19 bases between. CDR3 in DNA: TGTGCCAGCACCAGACATTGGGGTGAGAGCACTGAAGCTTTCTTT. Encoded protein: CASTRHWGESTEAFF.

This sequence joins TRBV19 and TRBJ2-3; 9 nucleotides match TRBD2. Germline CDR1 reads LNHDA; CDR2 reads SQIVND (reference sequence). Trimming removed 6 bases from V and 4 bases from J; junction bases left unmatched: 5. There are 14 residues in the CDR3. CDR3 sequence reads: CASSLAGVPDTQYF. In DNA, the CDR3 is TGTGCCAGTAGCTTAGCGGGAGTCCCAGATACGCAGTATTTT.

The J gene is TRBJ2-7, the V gene TRBV5-4, with TRBD1 as a possible D gene (6 bases). Germline lookup yields CDR1 SGHNT and CDR2 YYREEE (reference sequence). The CDR3 is made up of 16 amino acids. V dropped 1 base and J dropped 3 bases, with 17 bases sitting between them. CDR3 region: CASSLMGTKGYYEQYF. CDR3 bases: TGTGCCAGCAGCTTGATGGGGACAAAGGGTTACTACGAGCAGTACTTC.

This chain uses TRBV18 with TRBJ2-3, with 7 bases aligning to TRBD2. The CDR3 is 17 amino acids. CDR1 and CDR2 (germline): KGHSH, LQKENI. J was trimmed by 0 bases and V by 3 bases; bases with no gene match: 9. The CDR3 protein is CASSPLFGGGSTDTQYF. CDR3 nucleotide sequence: TGTGCCAGCTCACCCCTTTTCGGGGGAGGGAGCACAGATACGCAGTATTTT.

As for this clone: The identical CDR3 is also encoded by other nucleotide sequences in the sample. V usage is TRBV29-1 and J usage is TRBJ2-6, with D maybe TRBD1 (5 bases). CDR1 is SQVTM and CDR2 is ANQGSEA in the germline V gene. The CDR3 totals 13 residues. Between the trimmed V and J ends, which lost 6 bases and 1 base, there was a span of 7 bases. CDR3 bases: TGCAGCGTCGCAGGGTCTGGGGCCAACGTCCTGACTTTC. This codes for CSVAGSGANVLTF.

A note on this clone: The same CDR3 is also encoded by other DNA sequences in this sample. V is TRBV5-4 and J is TRBJ2-3; D unclear. This CDR3 spans 14 amino acids. V shed 0 bases and J shed 4 bases, with 9 bases lying between them. Germline V gives CDR1 SGHNT, CDR2 YYREEE (reference sequence). This CDR3 is CASSLASPSDTQYF. DNA for the CDR3: TGTGCCAGCAGCTTGGCAAGTCCGTCAGATACGCAGTATTTT.

The chain combines TRBV10-3 with TRBJ2-1; TRBD2 agrees at 10 bases. This CDR3 contains 15 residues. Unmatched junction bases numbered 3, after V lost 3 bases and J lost 4 bases. The V gene's germline CDR1 is ENHRY and CDR2 SYGVKD. The CDR3 loop is CAISEMTSGYNEQFF. As DNA, the CDR3 is TGTGCCATCAGTGAAATGACTAGCGGGTACAATGAGCAGTTCTTC.

The gene calls are TRBV4-2 and TRBJ2-1, with 8 positions matching TRBD2. The CDR3 spans 17 residues. V was pared by 1 base and J by 5 bases, with 10 bases of the junction left unmatched. Germline V lookup: CDR1 LGHNA, CDR2 YNFKEQ. The CDR3 is CASSQASLAGPNNEQFF. DNA for the CDR3: TGTGCCAGCAGCCAAGCCTCTCTAGCGGGCCCTAACAATGAGCAGTTCTTC.

The rearrangement joins TRBV7-2 to TRBJ2-3; D ambiguous. CDR3 length: 12 residues. Germline CDR1 is SGHTA and CDR2 is FQGNSA. The V and J ends lost 0 bases and 4 bases respectively, with 2 bases between them. Here the CDR3 reads CASSLAPDTQYF. The CDR3 DNA sequence: TGTGCCAGCAGCTTAGCGCCAGATACGCAGTATTTT.

The V gene is TRBV4-3, the J gene TRBJ1-3; D is undetermined. V gave up 4 bases and J gave up 5 bases, with 12 bases separating them. This CDR3 has 14 residues. Looked up from germline, CDR1 is LGHNA and CDR2 is YSLEER. In nucleotides, the CDR3 is TGCGCCAGCAGCCTCGGGAGATTCCGAAACACCATATATTTT. Protein product: CASSLGRFRNTIYF.

The V gene is TRBV7-8, the J gene TRBJ2-7; tentative D call: TRBD2 (6 bases). CDR1 is SGHVS, CDR2 FQNEAQ, per germline. There are 15 residues in the CDR3. Trimming cost V 3 bases and J 0 bases, with 12 bases left between them. The CDR3 sequence: CASSLGGSSSYEQYF. CDR3 nucleotide sequence: TGTGCCAGCAGCTTGGGAGGATCGAGCTCCTACGAGCAGTACTTC.

The chain carries TRBV6-5 and TRBJ2-7; D may match TRBD1 or TRBD2 (5 bases each). Per germline, CDR1 MNHEY and CDR2 SVGAGI. The CDR3 totals 15 residues. Trimming left V 7 bases short and J 3 bases short, with 19 bases between. The CDR3 DNA sequence: TGTGCCAGCACCCGGGACCCCATGAGTTTCTACGAGCAGTACTTC. Protein product: CASTRDPMSFYEQYF.

The chain combines TRBV5-4 with TRBJ2-2; the D gene is possibly TRBD2 (6 bases). V was cut by 0 bases and J by 1 base, with 13 bases left in between. This CDR3 contains 17 residues. The germline gives CDR1 SGHNT, CDR2 YYREEE (reference sequence). As DNA, the CDR3 is TGTGCCAGCAGCTTGGCCGGCATAGCGGTGAACACCGGGGAGCTGTTTTTT. Protein: CASSLAGIAVNTGELFF.

This chain joins TRBV19 and TRBJ2-1; 8 bases line up with TRBD2. The J segment lost 2 bases and the V segment lost 9 bases, leaving 0 bases of the junction unmatched. The CDR3 extends over 12 amino acids. Germline-derived CDR1 and CDR2 are LNHDA and SQIVND (reference sequence). The CDR3 sequence: CASGRAYNEQFF. CDR3 DNA: TGTGCCAGCGGGAGGGCCTACAATGAGCAGTTCTTC.

The chain uses TRBV7-2 and TRBJ2-1; either TRBD1 or TRBD2 may supply D (7 bases each). Germline CDR1 is SGHTA and CDR2 is FQGNSA. The CDR3 runs to 19 residues. V shed 3 bases and J shed 0 bases, with 21 bases lying between them. Here the CDR3 reads CASSFRGVQRDSSYNEQFF. The CDR3, as DNA: TGTGCCAGCAGCTTCAGAGGTGTACAGCGGGACAGCTCCTACAATGAGCAGTTCTTC. Full variable domain (rest looked up from reference TRBV7-2 and TRBJ2-1): GAGVSQSPSNKVTEKGKDVELRCDPISGHTALYWYRQSLGQGLEFLIYFQGNSAPDKSGLPSDRFSAERTGGSVSTLTIQRTQQEDSAVYLCASSFRGVQRDSSYNEQFFGPGTRLTVL.

This clone was counted only a few times. The chain is built from TRBV11-2 and TRBJ2-7, with D perhaps matching TRBD1 (6 bases). Germline V gene sequence: CDR1 SGHAT, CDR2 FQNNGV. Trimming took off 6 bases at V and 3 bases at J, with 18 bases between the two ends. This CDR3 has 15 amino acids. Written as DNA, the CDR3 is TGTGCCAGCAGGCAGGGGCGACAGATTGGCTACGAGCAGTACTTC. This gives the protein CASRQGRQIGYEQYF.

The rearrangement uses TRBV6-1 and TRBJ1-2; perhaps TRBD1 as D (6 bases). Germline V lookup: CDR1 MNHNS, CDR2 SASEGT. The CDR3 sequence is 14 residues long. The V and J ends lost 6 bases and 6 bases respectively, with 17 bases between them. CDR3 amino acids: CASSDRQAQHGYTF. DNA for the CDR3: TGTGCCAGCAGCGACAGACAGGCCCAACATGGCTACACCTTC.

This clone showed up just a few times. The chain carries TRBV7-8 and TRBJ1-2, with D uncertain. V dropped 5 bases and J dropped 1 base, with 11 bases sitting between them. Per germline, CDR1 SGHVS and CDR2 FQNEAQ. CDR3 length: 14 residues. As DNA, the CDR3 is TGTGCCAGCAGCACGGGAGGGTTTAACTATGGCTACACCTTC. The encoded protein is CASSTGGFNYGYTF.

Of note for this clone: Different DNA sequences within this sample yield the same CDR3. V and J are TRBV5-1 and TRBJ2-3; 12 bases match TRBD2. Per the germline V gene, CDR1 is SGHRS and CDR2 is YFSETQ. Trimming took 5 bases from V and 3 from J; bases not matched to a gene: 4. The CDR3 runs to 15 residues. Here the CDR3 DNA reads TGCGCCAGCAGTCTAGCGGGAGGGTGGACAGATACGCAGTATTTT. It translates to CASSLAGGWTDTQYF.

Only a few counts were recorded for this clone. The chain recombines TRBV29-1 with TRBJ2-5, with a possible D match to TRBD1 (6 bases). V was trimmed by 3 bases and J by 1 base, leaving 6 bases between them. The CDR3 is made up of 12 amino acids. The germline V gene encodes CDR1 SQVTM and CDR2 ANQGSEA. The CDR3 sequence is CSVDRGQETQYF. The CDR3 DNA is TGCAGCGTTGACAGGGGCCAAGAGACCCAGTACTTC.

The chain has TRBV5-1 and TRBJ1-4, with D maybe TRBD1 (6 bases). Germline CDR1 and CDR2: SGHRS and YFSETQ. Trimming stripped 3 bases from V and 3 bases from J, with 9 bases between. The CDR3 contains 14 residues. CDR3 residues: CASSSRTANEKLFF. The CDR3 nucleotides are TGCGCCAGCAGCTCCCGGACAGCTAATGAAAAACTGTTTTTT. The whole variable domain, filled in from reference TRBV5-1 and TRBJ1-4, reads KAGVTQTPRYLIKTRGQQVTLSCSPISGHRSVSWYQQTPGQGLQFLFEYFSETQRNKGNFPGRFSGRQFSNSRSEMNVSTLELGDSALYLCASSSRTANEKLFFGSGTQLSVL.

This clone was seen once. This chain uses TRBV9 with TRBJ2-7; 13 positions agree with TRBD2. This CDR3 is 14 amino acids long. CDR1 is SGDLS and CDR2 is YYNGEE in the germline V gene. V was clipped by 3 bases and J by 7 bases; unmatched bases: 4. The CDR3 here is CASSGTSGRGEQYF. The CDR3 coding sequence is TGTGCCAGCAGCGGGACTAGCGGGAGAGGAGAGCAGTACTTC.

The rearrangement links TRBV18 to TRBJ2-3; D is undetermined. The V end lost 2 bases, the J end lost 1 base, and 10 bases lay between the germline ends. Germline assignment: CDR1 KGHSH and CDR2 LQKENI. CDR3 size: 15 residues. The CDR3 DNA sequence: TGTGCCAGCTCACCATCTCCGACGGGCACAGATACGCAGTATTTT. Translated: CASSPSPTGTDTQYF.